This is a list of T cell receptor beta chains from one sample in a study of T-cell memory formation after mild COVID-19. TCRdb called the 5' RACE reads again in MiXCR, with one record for every CDR3 protein. The sample records around 370,000 distinct CDR3 sequences, about 21% being singletons. The specimen sequenced was PBMCs or a T cell subset sorted from them (not recorded which). The receptors derive from an adult woman who had mild COVID-19 (a few samples of this study predate the infection). Cell type and time point are not known. Both conserved end residues are part of each CDR3. D genes are given only for firm matches. The size of a clone is reported for some rows only, either as once, few or many, or as a class for expanded clones.

d_call: -
j_call: TRBJ2-3
v_call: TRBV24-1
clone_size: few
cdr3_nt: TGTGCCACCAGTGATGTCGGGCAGGGCACAGATACGCAGTATTTT
cdr3_aa: CATSDVGQGTDTQYF

d_call: -
j_call: TRBJ2-3
v_call: TRBV12-3/TRBV12-4
clone_size: few
cdr3_nt: TGTGCCAGCACCCCAGGACGGCATAAAGATACGCAGTATTTT
cdr3_aa: CASTPGRHKDTQYF

d_call: -
j_call: TRBJ2-1
v_call: TRBV29-1
clone_size: few
cdr3_nt: TGCAGCGTCCGACAGAGCTCCTACAATGAGCAGTTCTTC
cdr3_aa: CSVRQSSYNEQFF

d_call: TRBD2
j_call: TRBJ2-1
v_call: TRBV7-2
clone_size: -
cdr3_nt: TGTGCCAGCAGCACCGGACTAGCAGGGAGGGATGAGCAGTTCTTC
cdr3_aa: CASSTGLAGRDEQFF

d_call: -
j_call: TRBJ1-1
v_call: TRBV7-7
clone_size: -
cdr3_nt: TGTGCCAGCAGCTTAATGACAAGCACTGAAGCTTTCTTT
cdr3_aa: CASSLMTSTEAFF

d_call: -
j_call: TRBJ2-1
v_call: TRBV24-1
clone_size: -
cdr3_nt: TGTGCCATCCGGGACACCGGGTCGGCTGAGCAGTTCTTC
cdr3_aa: CAIRDTGSAEQFF

d_call: -
j_call: TRBJ2-1
v_call: TRBV7-2
clone_size: many
cdr3_nt: TGTGCCAGCAGCTTAAACACAGATCTGTCCTACAATGAGCAGTTCTTC
cdr3_aa: CASSLNTDLSYNEQFF

d_call: -
j_call: TRBJ2-5
v_call: TRBV20-1
clone_size: -
cdr3_nt: TGCAGTGCTAGAGAACGGGAGACCCAGTACTTC
cdr3_aa: CSARERETQYF

d_call: -
j_call: TRBJ2-1
v_call: TRBV7-2
clone_size: few
cdr3_nt: TGTGCCAGCAGCTTACGGTGGGGCAATGAGCAGTTCTTC
cdr3_aa: CASSLRWGNEQFF

d_call: TRBD2
j_call: TRBJ2-1
v_call: TRBV11-2
clone_size: -
cdr3_nt: TGTGCCAGCAGCCGAAAAGGACTAGCCTACAATGAGCAGTTCTTC
cdr3_aa: CASSRKGLAYNEQFF

d_call: -
j_call: TRBJ2-3
v_call: TRBV5-1
clone_size: -
cdr3_nt: TGCGCCAGCAGCTTGGTGGGGCGTCCAGATACGCAGTATTTT
cdr3_aa: CASSLVGRPDTQYF

d_call: -
j_call: TRBJ1-1
v_call: TRBV12-3/TRBV12-4
clone_size: -
cdr3_nt: TGTGCCAGCAGTTTAAACGGGGCCACTGAAGCTTTCTTT
cdr3_aa: CASSLNGATEAFF

d_call: TRBD1
j_call: TRBJ1-1
v_call: TRBV9
clone_size: -
cdr3_nt: TGTGCCAGCAGCAGGGACAGACTGAACACTGAAGCTTTCTTT
cdr3_aa: CASSRDRLNTEAFF

d_call: -
j_call: TRBJ2-4
v_call: TRBV7-2
clone_size: few
cdr3_nt: TGTGCCAGCAGCTTAGGCATTTTAGCCAAAAACATTCAGTACTTC
cdr3_aa: CASSLGILAKNIQYF

d_call: -
j_call: TRBJ2-1
v_call: TRBV5-1
clone_size: -
cdr3_nt: TGCGCCAGCAGCTTTCCCCTTACGAGCTCCTACAATGAGCAGTTCTTC
cdr3_aa: CASSFPLTSSYNEQFF

d_call: TRBD1
j_call: TRBJ1-1
v_call: TRBV9
clone_size: few
cdr3_nt: TGTGCCAGCAGCGCCGACGGACAGGCGAGTGAAGCTTTCTTT
cdr3_aa: CASSADGQASEAFF

d_call: TRBD2
j_call: TRBJ2-1
v_call: TRBV24-1
clone_size: -
cdr3_nt: TGTGCCACCAGTGGGACTAGCGGGATGAATGAGCAGTTCTTC
cdr3_aa: CATSGTSGMNEQFF

d_call: -
j_call: TRBJ1-5
v_call: TRBV18
clone_size: -
cdr3_nt: TGTGCCAGCTCAGGGGAGAGCAATCAGCCCCAGCATTTT
cdr3_aa: CASSGESNQPQHF

d_call: TRBD1
j_call: TRBJ2-7
v_call: TRBV6-4
clone_size: few
cdr3_nt: TGTGCCATTCCCCTGCCGGGACAGAGCTCCTACGAGCAGTACTTC
cdr3_aa: CAIPLPGQSSYEQYF

d_call: -
j_call: TRBJ2-7
v_call: TRBV6-2/TRBV6-3
clone_size: few
cdr3_nt: TGTGCCAGCAGCTCTTTTTGGGGGGGCGCGAACGAGCAGTACTTC
cdr3_aa: CASSSFWGGANEQYF

d_call: TRBD1
j_call: TRBJ2-3
v_call: TRBV7-3
clone_size: -
cdr3_nt: TGTGCCAGCAGCCGGGACAGATACACAGATACGCAGTATTTT
cdr3_aa: CASSRDRYTDTQYF

d_call: TRBD2
j_call: TRBJ2-5
v_call: TRBV20-1
clone_size: few
cdr3_nt: TGCAGTGCGGCGGGGCGGACTAGCGGAAGACAAGAGACCCAGTACTTC
cdr3_aa: CSAAGRTSGRQETQYF

d_call: TRBD1
j_call: TRBJ2-3
v_call: TRBV10-3
clone_size: few
cdr3_nt: TGTGCCATCAGTCCGCTAGGGGGACAGGGTATTTCAGATACGCAGTATTTT
cdr3_aa: CAISPLGGQGISDTQYF